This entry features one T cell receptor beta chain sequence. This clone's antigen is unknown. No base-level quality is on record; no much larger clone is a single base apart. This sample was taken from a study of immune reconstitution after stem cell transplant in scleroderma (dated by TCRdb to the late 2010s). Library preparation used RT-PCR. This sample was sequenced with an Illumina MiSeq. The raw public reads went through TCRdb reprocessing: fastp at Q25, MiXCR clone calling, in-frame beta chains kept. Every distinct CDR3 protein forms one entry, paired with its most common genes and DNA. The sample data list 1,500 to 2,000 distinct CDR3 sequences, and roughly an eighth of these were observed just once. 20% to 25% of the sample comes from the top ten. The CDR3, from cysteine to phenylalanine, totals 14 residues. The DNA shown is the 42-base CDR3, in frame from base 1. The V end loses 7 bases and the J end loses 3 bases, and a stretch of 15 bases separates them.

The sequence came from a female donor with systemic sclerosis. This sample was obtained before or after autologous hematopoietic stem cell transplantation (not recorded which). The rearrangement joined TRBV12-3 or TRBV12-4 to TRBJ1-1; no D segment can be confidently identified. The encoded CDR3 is CASNPDAGHTEAFF. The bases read TGTGCCAGCAACCCCGATGCGGGCCACACTGAAGCTTTCTTT.